These 24 T cell receptor beta chains came from one sample sequenced in a study of beta chain features in type 1 diabetes. Expressed TCRB transcripts were sequenced, since all the RNA that had been isolated was reverse transcribed. The repertoire was sequenced with immunoSEQ multiplex PCR; TCRdb's copy has only in-frame clones and lacks some. This sample carries hundreds of thousands of clones, 15% of them seen once, and the ten largest clones take about 0.097%. Sequencing was carried out using naive CD4+ T cells from blood. These receptors all stem from a man aged 18 to 35 in good health.

The chain is built from TRBV2 and TRBJ1-5; no definite D call. The germline V and J ends were trimmed by 5 bases and 11 bases, with 13 bases remaining between them. Germline lookup yields CDR1 SNHLY and CDR2 FYNNEI. CDR3 length equals 12 residues. CDR3 coding DNA: TGTGCCAGCAGTCTTTTAGGGAGGGCCCAGCATTTT. Translated: CASSLLGRAQHF. Variable domain in full (rest from reference TRBV2 and TRBJ1-5): EPEVTQTPSHQVTQMGQEVILRCVPISNHLYFYWYRQILGQKVEFLVSFYNNEISEKSEIFDDQFSVERPDGSNFTLKIRSTKLEDSAMYFCASSLLGRAQHFGDGTRLSIL.

The rearrangement links TRBV7-2 to TRBJ1-2, with 11 bases aligning to TRBD1. The CDR3 is made up of 17 amino acids. Per the germline V gene, CDR1 is SGHTA and CDR2 is FQGNSA. The trim removed 3 bases at V and 7 bases at J, leaving 13 bases unmatched. This chain's CDR3 is CASSFSGQGAHIFGYTF. CDR3 DNA sequence: TGTGCCAGCAGCTTCTCAGGACAGGGGGCTCATATTTTTGGCTACACCTTC. Based on the CDR3 plus reference TRBV7-2 and TRBJ1-2, the full variable domain is GAGVSQSPSNKVTEKGKDVELRCDPISGHTALYWYRQSLGQGLEFLIYFQGNSAPDKSGLPSDRFSAERTGGSVSTLTIQRTQQEDSAVYLCASSFSGQGAHIFGYTFGSGTRLTVV.

The chain recombines TRBV2 with TRBJ2-7; 11 bases are a match to TRBD1. Looked up from germline, CDR1 is SNHLY and CDR2 is FYNNEI. The CDR3 length is 14 residues. The junction had 4 bases not matched to a gene; V was cut back by 6 bases and J by 3 bases. The CDR3 DNA reads as TGTGCCAGCAGGCCGGGACAGGGGGGCTACGAGCAGTACTTC. Amino acids: CASRPGQGGYEQYF.

The chain has TRBV11-2 and TRBJ1-1; perhaps TRBD1 as D (5 bases). The ends were cut back, 2 bases at V and 4 bases at J, with 11 bases in the middle. CDR1 is SGHAT and CDR2 is FQNNGV in the germline V gene. The CDR3 runs to 14 residues. DNA of the CDR3: TGTGCCAGCAGCTTATCTAACGGGGGCACTGAAGCTTTCTTT. Translating it yields CASSLSNGGTEAFF.

Only a few counts were recorded for this clone. This chain uses TRBV14 with TRBJ2-5, with D possibly matching TRBD2 (6 bases). CDR3 length: 14 residues. Trimming stripped 3 bases from V and 7 bases from J, with 15 bases between. Germline V lookup: CDR1 SGHDN, CDR2 FVKESK. CDR3 sequence reads: CASSQGLPSGTQYF. Written as DNA, the CDR3 is TGTGCCAGCAGCCAGGGACTCCCCTCGGGGACCCAGTACTTC.

This clone was seen a handful of times. This chain links TRBV5-1 with TRBJ2-1; 9 positions agree with TRBD2. The V segment lost 5 bases and the J segment 3 bases; nucleotides outside the gene matches: 6. From germline, CDR1 is SGHRS and CDR2 YFSETQ. This CDR3 has 15 amino acids. The CDR3 here is CASRVTSGDYNEQFF. CDR3 coding DNA: TGCGCCAGCAGGGTGACTAGCGGCGACTACAATGAGCAGTTCTTC.

The table lists this clone with a few counts. The rearrangement links TRBV29-1 to TRBJ1-2; D is possibly TRBD1 (5 bases). V was trimmed by 4 bases and J by 0 bases, leaving 9 bases between them. The CDR3 runs to 13 residues. CDR1 is SQVTM and CDR2 is ANQGSEA in the germline V gene. CDR3 coding DNA: TGCAGCGTTGTGGTCAGGGCTAACTATGGCTACACCTTC. Protein product: CSVVVRANYGYTF.

This clone has just a few counts. The chain joins TRBV6-6 to TRBJ1-1, with D uncertain. Germline V gene sequence: CDR1 MNHNY, CDR2 SVGAGI (reference sequence). The V end lost 2 bases, the J end lost 3 bases, and 13 bases lay between the germline ends. The CDR3 is 15 residues long. The CDR3 DNA is TGTGCCAGCAGTTACCGAGGCAGCGCAGACACTGAAGCTTTCTTT. It codes for CASSYRGSADTEAFF.

V and J are TRBV5-1 and TRBJ2-7, with 8 bases matching TRBD2. V lost 0 bases to trimming and J lost 3 bases; unmatched junction nucleotides: 8. Germline lookup yields CDR1 SGHRS and CDR2 YFSETQ. CDR3 length: 16 residues. In DNA, the CDR3 is TGCGCCAGCAGCTTGGAGCCAGCGGGAGCTGTCTACGAGCAGTACTTC. It codes for CASSLEPAGAVYEQYF.

J is TRBJ2-7 and V is TRBV4-1; the match to TRBD2 covers 9 bases. V shed 1 base, J shed 5 bases, and the junction held 9 bases outside the gene matches. CDR1 and CDR2 from the germline V gene are MGHRA and YSYEKL. The CDR3 runs to 16 residues. CDR3 bases: TGCGCCAGCAGCCAAGGACTAGGGGCTAGCGGGGACGAGCAGTACTTC. Translation: CASSQGLGASGDEQYF.

V usage is TRBV10-3 and J usage is TRBJ2-7; the D gene could be TRBD1 or TRBD2 (5 bases each). Germline V gene lookup returns CDR1 ENHRY and CDR2 SYGVKD. Trimming removed 0 bases at V and 2 bases at J, with 11 bases between. The CDR3 consists of 15 residues. This CDR3 reads CAISESTGPPYEQYF. CDR3 in DNA: TGTGCCATCAGTGAGTCGACGGGACCTCCCTACGAGCAGTACTTC.

The CDR3, as DNA: TGCGCCAGCAGCACCGGGACAGGGGGGCCGTACGAGCAGTACTTC. It translates to CASSTGTGGPYEQYF. V is TRBV5-1 and J is TRBJ2-7; TRBD1 agrees at 11 bases. This CDR3 spans 15 amino acids. The junction had 7 bases not matched to a gene; V was cut back by 4 bases and J by 4 bases. Germline CDR1 and CDR2: SGHRS and YFSETQ. Combining the CDR3 with reference TRBV5-1 and TRBJ2-7 gives the whole variable domain KAGVTQTPRYLIKTRGQQVTLSCSPISGHRSVSWYQQTPGQGLQFLFEYFSETQRNKGNFPGRFSGRQFSNSRSEMNVSTLELGDSALYLCASSTGTGGPYEQYFGPGTRLTVT.

This clone was detected only a few times. The rearrangement joins TRBV7-9 to TRBJ1-1, with 7 bases fitting TRBD1. Germline V gene sequence: CDR1 SEHNR, CDR2 FQNEAQ (reference sequence). J was trimmed by 8 bases and V by 5 bases; bases with no gene match: 5. There are 12 residues in the CDR3. CDR3 DNA: TGTGCCAGCAGCGGAAGACAGGGAGAAGCTTTCTTT. Amino acid sequence: CASSGRQGEAFF. The full variable domain, in which reference TRBV7-9 and TRBJ1-1 provide the parts outside the CDR3, is DTGVSQNPRHKITKRGQNVTFRCDPISEHNRLYWYRQTLGQGPEFLTYFQNEAQLEKSRLLSDRFSAERPKGSFSTLEIQRTEQGDSAMYLCASSGRQGEAFFGQGTRLTVV.

This clone was detected only a few times. The chain is built from TRBV7-6 and TRBJ2-5; TRBD2 might be the D (7 bases). This CDR3 is 14 amino acids long. V was clipped by 7 bases and J by 3 bases, with 15 bases between them. CDR1 and CDR2 (germline): SGHVS, FNYEAQ. The CDR3 DNA follows: TGTGCCAGCACCCGGGGGGCAGGGGAAGAGACCCAGTACTTC. Its protein product is CASTRGAGEETQYF.

This chain joins TRBV27 and TRBJ2-2; a weak D match, TRBD1 (6 bases). Trimming cost V 6 bases and J 3 bases, with 29 bases left between them. This CDR3 spans 20 amino acids. From germline, CDR1 is MNHEY and CDR2 SMNVEV (reference sequence). CDR3 coding DNA: TGTGCCAGCAGGATACTCGGTGCAGGGGTTGGGTACAAGGACACCGGGGAGCTGTTTTTT. This codes for CASRILGAGVGYKDTGELFF.

The chain joins TRBV5-1 to TRBJ1-1, with 8 bases identical to TRBD1. V lost 4 bases to trimming and J lost 4 bases; unmatched junction nucleotides: 9. The CDR3 length is 15 residues. Germline assignment: CDR1 SGHRS and CDR2 YFSETQ. CDR3 sequence (DNA): TGCGCCAGCAGCGTGACAGGGGTTGACGGCACTGAAGCTTTCTTT. As protein: CASSVTGVDGTEAFF.

The chain joins TRBV6-6 to TRBJ1-2; 8 bases fit TRBD1. Trimming removed 6 bases from V and 4 bases from J; junction bases left unmatched: 4. The CDR3 contains 13 residues. Germline V gene data show CDR1 as MNHNY and CDR2 as SVGAGI (reference sequence). For the CDR3, the DNA is TGTGCCAGCAGGTTAACAGGGGGCTATGGCTACACCTTC. It encodes CASRLTGGYGYTF.

This chain uses TRBV15 with TRBJ1-6, with D maybe TRBD1 (6 bases). From germline, CDR1 is LNHNV and CDR2 YYDKDF (reference sequence). The CDR3 consists of 17 residues. V was shortened by 1 base and J by 7 bases, with 17 bases between the two germline ends. This CDR3 is CATSRGAGEVSNSPLHF. The DNA of the CDR3 is TGTGCCACCAGCAGAGGGGCAGGGGAGGTGAGCAATTCACCCCTCCACTTT.

V gene TRBV12-2 combines with J gene TRBJ2-4; the DNA was not compared with TRBD1, the D call given in the table. TRBV12-2 is termed a pseudogene. CDR3 size: 14 residues. The CDR3 region is CASRTETDRDIQYF. The CDR3 nucleotides are TGTGCAAGTCGCACAGAAACGGACAGGGACATTCAGTACTTC.

This clone was detected many times. The chain has TRBV6-5 and TRBJ2-7; D remains unclear. Trimming took off 5 bases at V and 0 bases at J, with 8 bases between the two ends. The CDR3 extends over 13 amino acids. Germline V gene sequence: CDR1 MNHEY, CDR2 SVGAGI. The CDR3 is CASSLTDSYEQYF. CDR3 DNA: TGTGCCAGCAGTCTGACCGACTCCTACGAGCAGTACTTC.

The genes are TRBV13 and TRBJ1-3; D is unclear. With 5 bases removed from V and 0 bases from J, the gap between germline ends came to 14 bases. Germline V gives CDR1 PRHDT, CDR2 FYEKMQ (reference sequence). CDR3 length: 16 residues. The CDR3 loop reads CASSLDGRSSGNTIYF. DNA of the CDR3: TGTGCCAGCAGCCTAGACGGGCGGTCCTCTGGAAACACCATATATTTT.

The rearrangement uses TRBV14 and TRBJ2-2; D not certain. This CDR3 is built from 14 residues. CDR1 and CDR2 from the germline V gene are SGHDN and FVKESK. Trimming cost V 4 bases and J 4 bases, with 10 bases left between them. CDR3 loop: CASSRTRSTGELFF. CDR3 coding DNA: TGTGCCAGCAGCCGCACCAGGAGCACCGGGGAGCTGTTTTTT.

This clone was detected a few times. The gene calls are TRBV25-1 and TRBJ2-3, with TRBD2 matching 15 bases. The germline V gene encodes CDR1 MGHDK and CDR2 SYGVNS. The CDR3 extends over 15 amino acids. Losses at the gene ends were 1 base for V and 9 bases for J; bases not matched to a gene: 2. CDR3 in amino acids: CASSESGLAGGTQYF. CDR3 DNA: TGTGCCAGCAGTGAATCGGGACTAGCGGGAGGCACGCAGTATTTT.

This clone occurred a few times. The genes are TRBV10-3 and TRBJ2-7, with TRBD2 matching over 14 bases. Unmatched junction bases numbered 11, after V lost 6 bases and J lost 1 base. Looked up from germline, CDR1 is ENHRY and CDR2 is SYGVKD. The CDR3 is 18 amino acids. CDR3 sequence (DNA): TGTGCCATCAGACGAGTTGGGACTAGCGGGAGTCTTTCCTACGAGCAGTACTTC. Protein sequence: CAIRRVGTSGSLSYEQYF.